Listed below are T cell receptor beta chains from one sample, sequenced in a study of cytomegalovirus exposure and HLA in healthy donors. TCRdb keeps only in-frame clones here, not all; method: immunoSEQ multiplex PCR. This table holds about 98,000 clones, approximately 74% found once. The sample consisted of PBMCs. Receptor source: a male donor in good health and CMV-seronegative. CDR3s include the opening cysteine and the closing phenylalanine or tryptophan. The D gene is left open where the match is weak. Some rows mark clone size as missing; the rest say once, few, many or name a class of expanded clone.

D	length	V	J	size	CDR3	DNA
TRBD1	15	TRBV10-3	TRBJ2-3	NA	CAISRTGGNTDTQYF	TGTGCCATCAGCCGGACAGGGGGGAACACAGATACGCAGTATTTT
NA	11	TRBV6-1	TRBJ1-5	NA	CASSLDQPQHF	TGTGCCAGCAGTCTCGATCAGCCCCAGCATTTT
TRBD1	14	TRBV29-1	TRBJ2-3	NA	CSVDFTGATDTQYF	TGCAGCGTTGATTTTACAGGGGCCACAGATACGCAGTATTTT
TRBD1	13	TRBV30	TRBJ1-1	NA	CAWNTGDYTEAFF	TGTGCCTGGAATACAGGGGATTACACTGAAGCTTTCTTT
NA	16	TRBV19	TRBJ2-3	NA	CASSIFRGADTDTQYF	TGTGCCAGTAGTATATTTCGGGGGGCCGACACAGATACGCAGTATTTT
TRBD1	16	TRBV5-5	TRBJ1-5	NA	CASSSRDRGSNQPQHF	TGTGCCAGCAGCTCCCGGGACAGGGGTAGCAATCAGCCCCAGCATTTT
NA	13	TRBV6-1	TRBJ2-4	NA	CASSFEDSNIQYF	TGTGCCAGCAGTTTTGAAGACAGTAACATTCAGTACTTC
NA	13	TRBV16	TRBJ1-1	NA	CASSQWQNTEAFF	TGTGCCAGCAGCCAATGGCAGAACACTGAAGCTTTCTTT
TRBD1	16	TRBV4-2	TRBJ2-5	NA	CASSQDGPGTEETQYF	TGTGCCAGCAGCCAAGACGGGCCCGGGACAGAAGAGACCCAGTACTTC
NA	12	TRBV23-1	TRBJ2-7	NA	CASRSHRYEQYF	TGCGCCAGCCGTAGTCACAGGTACGAGCAGTACTTC
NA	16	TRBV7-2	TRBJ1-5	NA	CASSLPRGSGNQPQHF	TGTGCCAGCAGCTTACCCAGGGGCTCTGGCAATCAGCCCCAGCATTTT
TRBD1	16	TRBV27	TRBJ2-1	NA	CASSHLPGQGGDEQFF	TGTGCCAGCAGTCATCTACCGGGACAGGGGGGGGATGAGCAGTTCTTC
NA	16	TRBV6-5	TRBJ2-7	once	CASSYSSADTPYEQYF	TGTGCCAGCAGTTACTCGAGCGCGGACACTCCCTACGAGCAGTACTTC
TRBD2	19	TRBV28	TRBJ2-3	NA	CASSLAGTSGALLTDTQYF	TGTGCCAGCAGTTTGGCCGGGACTAGCGGGGCGTTACTCACAGATACGCAGTATTTT
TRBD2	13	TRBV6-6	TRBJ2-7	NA	CASRPGGAYEQYF	TGTGCCAGCAGACCGGGGGGGGCCTACGAGCAGTACTTC
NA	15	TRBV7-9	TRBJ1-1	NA	CASSLGQIKNTEAFF	TGTGCCAGCAGCTTAGGACAGATCAAAAACACTGAAGCTTTCTTT